The sequence of this TCR beta chain was determined in a study of glioma-infiltrating T cells after dendritic cell vaccination. Sequenced by immunoSEQ multiplex PCR; TCRdb stores in-frame clones only, minus some. The data contain about 58,000 clones, just under 85% of them singletons. V was clipped by 9 bases and J by 5 bases, with 19 bases between them. The germline CDR1 and CDR2 sequences are ENHRY and SYGVKD. This CDR3 is 15 amino acids long. The time point was: after dendritic cell vaccination, including at tumor progression/relapse. This clonotype originated in a human donor with glioblastoma. The specimen comprised blood, sampled after dendritic cell vaccination. The chain combines TRBV10-3 with TRBJ2-2, with D possibly being TRBD2 (5 bases). CDR3 bases: TGTGCCATGAGGACTGGGCTATGGGAGACCGGGGAGCTGTTTTTT. Its protein product is CAMRTGLWETGELFF.